This entry describes one T cell receptor beta chain. This record comes from a study of identical twins. cDNA carried unique molecular identifiers, and a universal primer site was added by template switching. TCRdb independently ran MiXCR on the 5' RACE reads; one entry per CDR3 protein. There are about 520,000 distinct CDR3 sequences in the sample; around 20% occur only once, and roughly 0.91% lies in the top ten. Germline lookup yields CDR1 LGHDT and CDR2 YNNKEL (reference sequence). Between the trimmed V and J ends, which lost 4 bases and 6 bases, there was a span of 22 bases. The CDR3 spans 17 residues. The sample was also linked to a second study, of T cells expressing NK-cell markers. Per that paper: Researchers got TCR beta repertoires out of sorted CD3+CD56+NKG2C+, CD3+CD56+NKG2C- and CD3+CD56-NKG2C+ T cells. The study left the HCMV specificity of expanded NKG2C+ T cell clones unresolved.

This TCR derives from a woman between 18 and 29 years old in good health. The sample taken for sequencing was CD4+ T cells sorted from blood. The chain couples TRBV3-1 to TRBJ2-1, with D possibly matching TRBD1 (6 bases). The CDR3 DNA reads as TGTGCCAGCAGCCCAGGACAGACCCCCGCTGCTCGCAATGAGCAGTTCTTC. Translated, it gives CASSPGQTPAARNEQFF.